This T cell receptor (beta chain) was identified during a study of blood T cells in healthy people across ages. General study results and limits: Investigators viewed diversity estimates from one million T cells as underestimates, the study reported.

The CDR3 sequence is 16 residues long. V lost 2 bases to trimming and J lost 5 bases; unmatched junction nucleotides: 9. Germline V gene data show CDR1 as DFQATT and CDR2 as SNEGSKA (reference sequence). Every donor gave ten milliliters of peripheral blood. It was with a sample-barcoded 5' primer and a J-beta primer mix that a second PCR of roughly 7 to 12 cycles was run. TCRdb fed the 5' RACE reads into MiXCR, producing one record per CDR3 protein. The sample lists 450,000 to 700,000 distinct CDR3 sequences; roughly 29% were seen once. This clonotype was recorded at least ten times. Its antigen is as yet unknown.

This TCR derives from a woman aged 70-85 years in good health. This chain uses TRBV20-1 with TRBJ2-5, with 12 bases aligning to TRBD2. Sequenced input: blood. CDR3 protein: CSARKPSGGAQETQYF. CDR3 nucleotide sequence: TGCAGTGCTAGAAAACCTAGCGGGGGGGCCCAGGAGACCCAGTACTTC.